The clone carrying this T cell receptor (beta chain) was observed a handful of times. This CDR3 contains 11 residues. Germline V gene data show CDR1 as DFQATT and CDR2 as SNEGSKA (reference sequence). The record originates from a study of blood T cell repertoires in COVID-19. Study in general: Spain, Italy and the United States supplied samples that represented acute and convalescent COVID-19. From T cells, B-cell-depleted T cells, or PBMCs came the material, which was cDNA or gDNA.

Per the authors' pipeline: Reference gene primer amplification in the assay estimated nucleated cell counts. TCRdb's copy holds only in-frame clones and misses some; the assay was immunoSEQ multiplex PCR. D and trimming come from the DNA, and the V and J calls and clone size come from that table. This sample has 650,000 to 800,000 clones, with about nine tenths found just once. The sequence derives from a young woman with acute or convalescent COVID-19. This chain links TRBV20-1 with TRBJ1-2, with D unresolved. Source material: peripheral blood. The CDR3, as DNA: TGCAGGAGGGCGCCCAACTATGGCTACACCTTC. Translation: CRRAPNYGYTF.